Each of the 18 T cell receptor beta chains below was sequenced from the same sample in a study of blood T cell repertoires in COVID-19. The assay was immunoSEQ multiplex PCR, and TCRdb's table has in-frame clones only and misses some. The sample has around 140,000 clones; about 76% are singletons. Source material: peripheral blood. These receptors were obtained from a human donor in a cohort sampled during active COVID-19.

This CDR3 is CASSHDRFIRFF. The CDR3 region has the DNA TGTGCCAGCAGCCATGACAGGTTTATTCGGTTCTTC. The chain links TRBV11-1 to TRBJ2-1; maybe TRBD1 (6 bases). Trimming removed 5 bases from V and 15 bases from J, with 17 bases in between. The CDR3 has 12 amino acids. Germline V CDR1 and CDR2: SGHAT, FQDESV (reference sequence).

In the case of this clone: This CDR3 is also generated by other DNA sequences in the sample. V usage is TRBV12-3 or TRBV12-4 and J usage is TRBJ1-1; D ambiguous. This CDR3 spans 13 amino acids. V was clipped by 2 bases and J by 0 bases, with 4 bases between them. The CDR3 nucleotides are TGTGCCAGCAGTTTAAGCATGAACACTGAAGCTTTCTTT. As protein: CASSLSMNTEAFF.

The rearrangement uses TRBV6-5 and TRBJ2-2, with 7 bases identical to TRBD1. With 6 bases clipped from V and 6 bases from J, the junction kept 1 base outside the gene matches. In germline, CDR1 is MNHEY, CDR2 SVGAGI. This CDR3 has 12 residues. The CDR3: CASRQGPGELFF. As DNA, the CDR3 is TGTGCCAGCAGACAGGGGCCCGGGGAGCTGTTTTTT.

The genes are TRBV5-4 and TRBJ2-5; no firm D call. Germline-derived CDR1 and CDR2 are SGHNT and YYREEE (reference sequence). The CDR3 totals 14 residues. V was trimmed by 4 bases and J by 4 bases, leaving 14 bases between them. The CDR3 DNA follows: TGTGCCAGCAGCCCCGGTCTCGGCGGAGAGACCCAGTACTTC. Residues: CASSPGLGGETQYF.

The chain is built from TRBV28 and TRBJ1-5; 12 bases are shared with TRBD1. Germline assignment: CDR1 MDHEN and CDR2 SYDVKM. The V gene end was trimmed by 4 bases and the J gene end by 0 bases; junction bases not matched to a gene: 7. The CDR3 has 18 amino acids. The CDR3 DNA reads TGTGCCAGCAGTTCGGGACAGGGGGCGCATTATAGCAATCAGCCCCAGCATTTT. Protein: CASSSGQGAHYSNQPQHF.

This clone came up once. V and J are TRBV5-4 and TRBJ2-1, with 8 bases identical to TRBD2. The CDR3 has 15 amino acids. After removal of 0 bases from V and 5 bases from J, the junction contained 4 bases not matched to a gene. CDR1 is SGHNT and CDR2 is YYREEE in the germline V gene (reference sequence). CDR3 amino acids: CASSLGPGGDNEQFF. DNA of the CDR3: TGTGCCAGCAGCTTGGGGCCGGGAGGGGACAATGAGCAGTTCTTC.

Remarks on this clone: Distinct nucleotide sequences in the sample also encode this CDR3. The chain joins TRBV18 to TRBJ2-7; the D gene is possibly TRBD2 (6 bases). V was cut by 6 bases and J by 6 bases, with 18 bases left in between. This CDR3 region has 14 residues. The germline V gene has CDR1 KGHSH and CDR2 LQKENI. The CDR3 region is CASSLQGGEVEQYF. The CDR3 region has the DNA TGTGCCAGCTCGCTACAAGGTGGGGAGGTCGAGCAGTACTTC.

A single count supports this clone. The J gene is TRBJ2-7, the V gene TRBV27, with 7 bases identical to TRBD1. Germline CDR1 and CDR2: MNHEY and SMNVEV (reference sequence). The CDR3 consists of 13 residues. Trimming at V came to 5 bases and at J to 6 bases, leaving 7 bases not matched to a gene. CDR3 sequence (DNA): TGTGCCAGCAGTCTAGACAGGGTGTCCGAGCAGTACTTC. It is translated as CASSLDRVSEQYF.

The V call is TRBV5-6, the J call TRBJ2-7; 7 nucleotides align to TRBD2. CDR1 is SGHDT, CDR2 YYEEEE, per germline. This CDR3 is 14 amino acids long. V shed 0 bases, J shed 3 bases, and the junction held 3 bases outside the gene matches. The CDR3 DNA sequence: TGTGCCAGCAGCTTGGGGACTAGATTCTACGAGCAGTACTTC. Residues: CASSLGTRFYEQYF.

The chain is built from TRBV11-2 and TRBJ1-4, with TRBD1 matching 7 bases. The CDR3 runs 14 residues. Germline CDR1 reads SGHAT; CDR2 reads FQNNGV. The V and J ends lost 4 bases and 6 bases, in that order; junction bases with no gene match: 5. DNA for the CDR3: TGTGCCAGCAGCTCTGGGACAGCATATGAAAAACTGTTTTTT. Amino acid sequence: CASSSGTAYEKLFF.

This rearrangement joins TRBV18 to TRBJ1-2, with D possibly matching TRBD1 (6 bases). Germline assignment: CDR1 KGHSH and CDR2 LQKENI. This CDR3 is built from 15 residues. V was cut by 6 bases and J by 3 bases, with 17 bases left in between. CDR3 nucleotide sequence: TGTGCCAGCTCGTCCCAGGGGACTATAGACTATGGCTACACCTTC. This codes for CASSSQGTIDYGYTF.

This rearrangement joins TRBV7-6 to TRBJ2-2; 7 bases agree with TRBD2. The CDR3 covers 16 residues. CDR1 is SGHVS, CDR2 FNYEAQ, per germline. Unmatched junction bases numbered 3, after V lost 2 bases and J lost 0 bases. CDR3 region: CASSLLAGTNTGELFF. CDR3 DNA sequence: TGTGCCAGCAGCTTATTAGCGGGCACGAACACCGGGGAGCTGTTTTTT.

The rearrangement uses TRBV7-8 and TRBJ2-7; 7 nucleotides match TRBD1. V was pared by 1 base and J by 3 bases, with 3 bases of the junction left unmatched. The CDR3 sequence is 14 residues long. Germline CDR1 and CDR2: SGHVS and FQNEAQ. The CDR3 spells CASSLGGDSYEQYF. CDR3 sequence (DNA): TGTGCCAGCAGCTTAGGAGGGGACAGCTACGAGCAGTACTTC.

The V call is TRBV28, the J call TRBJ2-2, with D tentatively TRBD2 (6 bases). CDR1 and CDR2 (germline): MDHEN, SYDVKM. This CDR3 is built from 16 residues. With 6 bases removed from V and 5 bases from J, the gap between germline ends came to 19 bases. DNA of the CDR3: TGTGCCAGCAGGATCACGGGAGCTCGAGGGACCGGGGAGCTGTTTTTT. It is translated as CASRITGARGTGELFF.

Concerning this clone itself: Other DNA variants within this sample encode the same CDR3. This sequence joins TRBV5-1 and TRBJ2-3; the D gene is possibly TRBD1 (6 bases). The V end lost 4 bases, the J end lost 0 bases, and 12 bases lay between the germline ends. The CDR3 consists of 15 residues. Germline V gene lookup returns CDR1 SGHRS and CDR2 YFSETQ. The CDR3 DNA sequence: TGCGCCAGCAGCCTTACAGGGTCCAGCACAGATACGCAGTATTTT. This translates into CASSLTGSSTDTQYF.

This clone was counted a few times. The genes are TRBV24-1 and TRBJ2-7; no firm D call. V lost 4 bases, J lost 0 bases, and 6 bases lay in between. From germline, CDR1 is KGHDR and CDR2 SFDVKD. The CDR3 is 13 residues long. The DNA for the CDR3 is TGTGCCACCAGTGAGCCTAGCTCCTACGAGCAGTACTTC. Encoded protein: CATSEPSSYEQYF.

The V call is TRBV19, the J call TRBJ2-7; TRBD2 matches at 14 bases. Germline CDR1 reads LNHDA; CDR2 reads SQIVND (reference sequence). The CDR3 length is 15 residues. With V trimmed by 5 bases and J by 5 bases, 5 bases remained unmatched. The CDR3 sequence: CASSLGLAGGNEQYF. CDR3 sequence (DNA): TGTGCCAGTAGTTTAGGACTAGCGGGAGGTAACGAGCAGTACTTC.

The chain recombines TRBV28 with TRBJ1-2; possible D gene TRBD1, 6 bases. Germline lookup yields CDR1 MDHEN and CDR2 SYDVKM. With 4 bases removed from V and 4 bases from J, the gap between germline ends came to 13 bases. The CDR3 contains 14 residues. In DNA, the CDR3 is TGTGCCAGCAGTTCCGAAGACAGGTTCTATGGCTACACCTTC. Translation gives CASSSEDRFYGYTF.